Each of the 26 T cell receptor beta chains below was sequenced from the same sample in a study of blood T cell repertoires in COVID-19. Here immunoSEQ multiplex PCR was the method, and the copy in TCRdb shows in-frame clones only, minus some. The table shows about 68,000 clones, with nearly 90% occurring only once. Sequencing was carried out using peripheral blood. The origin of the receptors is a woman between 50 and 59 years old with COVID-19, enrolled during active disease.

The chain is built from TRBV27 and TRBJ2-2; 8 bases match TRBD2. V lost 10 bases to trimming and J lost 3 bases; unmatched junction nucleotides: 13. Germline loops: CDR1 MNHEY, CDR2 SMNVEV (reference sequence). This CDR3 region has 16 residues. The CDR3 nucleotides read TGTGCCAATGTCCGGGGGGGCGCAGCGGACACCGGGGAGCTGTTTTTT. Translation gives CANVRGGAADTGELFF.

The rearrangement uses TRBV3-1 (or the pseudogene TRBV3-2) and TRBJ2-7; D is ambiguous. V lost 0 bases to trimming and J lost 5 bases, with 11 bases between them. The CDR3 consists of 14 residues. CDR1 is LGHDT and CDR2 is YNNKEL in the germline V gene (reference sequence). The CDR3 loop is CASSQDRVKDEQYF. CDR3 DNA sequence: TGTGCCAGCAGCCAAGACCGGGTCAAGGACGAGCAGTACTTC.

The chain couples TRBV4-1 to TRBJ2-1; 9 bases fit TRBD2. V shed 4 bases and J 7 bases; nucleotides not matched to a gene: 20. Germline loops: CDR1 MGHRA, CDR2 YSYEKL. The CDR3 extends over 19 amino acids. CDR3 residues: CASSRGDGSGRRDWNEQFF. The DNA of the CDR3 is TGCGCCAGCAGCCGGGGAGATGGTAGCGGGAGACGGGATTGGAATGAGCAGTTCTTC.

The chain carries TRBV20-1 and TRBJ2-7; no clear D. The germline CDR1 and CDR2 sequences are DFQATT and SNEGSKA (reference sequence). The ends were cut back, 3 bases at V and 1 base at J, with 13 bases in the middle. The CDR3 runs to 14 residues. The CDR3 coding sequence is TGCAGTGCTAGTACGGGTCCTATTTCCTACGAGCAGTACTTC. It specifies CSASTGPISYEQYF.

The gene calls are TRBV18 and TRBJ2-7, with 10 bases lining up with TRBD1. The CDR3 has 16 residues. The V segment lost 9 bases and the J segment 4 bases; nucleotides outside the gene matches: 15. Germline V gene sequence: CDR1 KGHSH, CDR2 LQKENI. DNA of the CDR3: TGTGCCAGTCGGAACTTACCGGGACAGGGGTCATACGAGCAGTACTTC. Translation gives CASRNLPGQGSYEQYF.

The chain joins TRBV11-3 to TRBJ2-1, with D tentatively TRBD1 (6 bases). The CDR3 is 15 amino acids. Germline assignment: CDR1 SGHNT and CDR2 YENEEA. V was shortened by 4 bases and J by 1 base, with 11 bases between the two germline ends. CDR3 DNA sequence: TGTGCCAGCAGCTCCCTTCAGGGGTCCTACAATGAGCAGTTCTTC. Translated, it gives CASSSLQGSYNEQFF.

The chain carries TRBV24-1 and TRBJ2-1; TRBD2 aligns across 10 bases. Germline V gene lookup returns CDR1 KGHDR and CDR2 SFDVKD. The CDR3 covers 16 residues. V trimming: 1 base; J trimming: 10 bases; junction bases outside the gene matches: 9. The CDR3 protein is CATSDFGGTSVREQFF. In DNA form, the CDR3 reads TGTGCCACCAGTGATTTTGGGGGGACTAGCGTTCGGGAGCAGTTCTTC.

The J gene is TRBJ2-2, the V gene TRBV19; 9 positions match TRBD1. The CDR3 runs to 15 residues. With 7 bases clipped from V and 6 bases from J, the junction kept 9 bases outside the gene matches. CDR1 and CDR2 from the germline V gene are LNHDA and SQIVND (reference sequence). This CDR3 is CASNLGQGIAGELFF. The DNA of the CDR3 is TGTGCCAGTAACTTGGGACAGGGTATCGCCGGGGAGCTGTTTTTT. The whole variable domain, filled in from reference TRBV19 and TRBJ2-2, reads DGGITQSPKYLFRKEGQNVTLSCEQNLNHDAMYWYRQDPGQGLRLIYYSQIVNDFQKGDIAEGYSVSREKKESFPLTVTSAQKNPTAFYLCASNLGQGIAGELFFGEGSRLTVL.

The J gene is TRBJ2-2, the V gene TRBV5-1; D possibly corresponds to TRBD2 (6 bases). Trimming removed 1 base at V and 5 bases at J, with 12 bases between. There are 15 residues in the CDR3. CDR1 is SGHRS, CDR2 YFSETQ, per germline. CDR3 coding DNA: TGCGCCAGCAGCTTGTTGGGGGGAGAAACCGGGGAGCTGTTTTTT. It codes for CASSLLGGETGELFF. The full variable domain, rest sourced from reference TRBV5-1 and TRBJ2-2, is KAGVTQTPRYLIKTRGQQVTLSCSPISGHRSVSWYQQTPGQGLQFLFEYFSETQRNKGNFPGRFSGRQFSNSRSEMNVSTLELGDSALYLCASSLLGGETGELFFGEGSRLTVL.

The rearrangement joins TRBV11-2 to TRBJ1-2, with 10 bases lining up with TRBD1. The trim removed 5 bases at V and 6 bases at J, leaving 6 bases unmatched. This CDR3 has 14 residues. Germline assignment: CDR1 SGHAT and CDR2 FQNNGV. CDR3 in DNA: TGTGCCAGCAGCCCACCGGGACAGGGGCATGGCTACACCTTC. Encoded protein: CASSPPGQGHGYTF.

This clone occurred once. The chain uses TRBV28 and TRBJ1-2; TRBD1 aligns across 7 bases. The V gene end was trimmed by 8 bases and the J gene end by 1 base; junction bases not matched to a gene: 10. The CDR3 is made up of 15 amino acids. CDR1 and CDR2 (germline): MDHEN, SYDVKM. CDR3 protein: CASLRGGSVNYGYTF. DNA of the CDR3: TGTGCCAGCTTAAGAGGGGGCTCCGTTAACTATGGCTACACCTTC.

The V call is TRBV19, the J call TRBJ2-3; 8 bases map to TRBD2. This CDR3 comprises 14 residues. V shed 4 bases, J shed 2 bases, and the junction held 2 bases outside the gene matches. From germline, CDR1 is LNHDA and CDR2 SQIVND (reference sequence). The DNA for the CDR3 is TGTGCCAGTAGTAATAGCGGGAACACAGATACGCAGTATTTT. Its protein is CASSNSGNTDTQYF.

The chain uses TRBV9 and TRBJ1-2; 8 bases map to TRBD1. Germline V gives CDR1 SGDLS, CDR2 YYNGEE. This CDR3 spans 15 amino acids. Unmatched junction bases numbered 10, after V lost 5 bases and J lost 4 bases. CDR3 loop: CASRGDRGRVYGYTF. CDR3 bases: TGTGCCAGCAGAGGTGACAGGGGTAGAGTCTATGGCTACACCTTC.

This chain joins TRBV6-6 and TRBJ1-2; TRBD1 matches at 8 bases. J gave up 4 bases and V 6 bases, and 10 bases lay outside the gene matches. The CDR3 spans 15 residues. Germline CDR1 is MNHNY and CDR2 is SVGAGI (reference sequence). The CDR3 region has the DNA TGTGCCAGCAGGGACAGGGAGTTGTCTAGCTATGGCTACACCTTC. Translation: CASRDRELSSYGYTF.

The V and J genes are TRBV4-3 and TRBJ2-1, with D perhaps matching TRBD1 (5 bases). The length of the CDR3 is 15 residues. Germline V gene sequence: CDR1 LGHNA, CDR2 YSLEER. Deletions cut 0 bases from V and 9 bases from J, with 15 bases between. The CDR3 region is CASSQDQPGLGEQFF. The CDR3 nucleotides are TGCGCCAGCAGCCAAGATCAGCCAGGGTTGGGTGAGCAGTTCTTC.

This rearrangement joins TRBV11-2 to TRBJ2-1, with D unresolved. Per germline, CDR1 SGHAT and CDR2 FQNNGV. V lost 0 bases and J 0 bases, leaving 6 bases between the germline ends. The CDR3 runs 15 residues. As DNA, the CDR3 is TGTGCCAGCAGCTTAGAGAGAAGCTCCTACAATGAGCAGTTCTTC. As protein: CASSLERSSYNEQFF. Using reference TRBV11-2 and TRBJ2-1 for the parts outside the CDR3, the full variable domain is EAGVAQSPRYKIIEKRQSVAFWCNPISGHATLYWYQQILGQGPKLLIQFQNNGVVDDSQLPKDRFSAERLKGVDSTLKIQPAKLEDSAVYLCASSLERSSYNEQFFGPGTRLTVL.

V and J are TRBV19 and TRBJ2-1, with 11 bases fitting TRBD2. CDR3 length equals 15 residues. V trimming: 6 bases; J trimming: 9 bases; junction bases outside the gene matches: 10. Germline V gene lookup returns CDR1 LNHDA and CDR2 SQIVND (reference sequence). The CDR3 bases are TGTGCCAGTAGCTCTATTAGCGGGAGGGCGAGTGAGCAGTTCTTC. Encoded protein: CASSSISGRASEQFF.

The chain recombines TRBV9 with TRBJ2-1, with 12 positions matching TRBD2. Germline V gene sequence: CDR1 SGDLS, CDR2 YYNGEE. V shed 4 bases, J shed 2 bases, and the junction held 4 bases outside the gene matches. The CDR3 spans 16 residues. In DNA, the CDR3 is TGTGCCAGCAGCCTCCGACTAGCGGGAGCCTACAATGAGCAGTTCTTC. Residues: CASSLRLAGAYNEQFF.

The V and J genes are TRBV24-1 and TRBJ1-1, with 7 positions matching TRBD1. The CDR3 length is 14 residues. From germline, CDR1 is KGHDR and CDR2 SFDVKD. V gave up 4 bases and J gave up 10 bases; unmatched junction bases: 11. The CDR3 DNA sequence: TGTGCCACCAGTGACCTAGACGACAGGGCCGGAGCTTTCTTT. Residues: CATSDLDDRAGAFF.

The CDR3 region has the DNA TGTGCCAGCAGCCTGAGCGGGACCGACAATGAGCAGTTCTTC. Translated, it gives CASSLSGTDNEQFF. The chain recombines TRBV9 with TRBJ2-1; TRBD2 agrees at 7 bases. The CDR3 runs to 14 residues. Germline loops: CDR1 SGDLS, CDR2 YYNGEE. V dropped 4 bases and J dropped 5; count of bases not matched to a gene: 6.

The chain combines TRBV6-1 with TRBJ2-2, with 10 nucleotides matching TRBD2. CDR3 size: 16 residues. The trim removed 4 bases at V and 1 base at J, leaving 3 bases unmatched. Germline CDR1 is MNHNS and CDR2 is SASEGT. The CDR3 spells CASSGSSGRNTGELFF. CDR3 nucleotides: TGTGCCAGCAGTGGATCTAGCGGGAGGAACACCGGGGAGCTGTTTTTT.

In this sample, this clone turned up once. V is TRBV5-6 and J is TRBJ2-1; no reliable D call. Germline V gene data show CDR1 as SGHDT and CDR2 as YYEEEE. The CDR3 consists of 17 residues. The ends were cut back, 2 bases at V and 0 bases at J, with 15 bases in the middle. In DNA form, the CDR3 reads TGTGCCAGCAGCTTCCTAAGGCAACAGCACTCCTACAATGAGCAGTTCTTC. Encoded protein: CASSFLRQQHSYNEQFF.

This chain connects TRBV5-1 to TRBJ2-2; TRBD2 aligns across 7 bases. The V segment lost 0 bases and the J segment 6 bases; nucleotides outside the gene matches: 8. Germline lookup yields CDR1 SGHRS and CDR2 YFSETQ. CDR3 size: 16 residues. Written as DNA, the CDR3 is TGCGCCAGCAGCTTGGTTGGCGGGAGTAAGGCCGGGGAGCTGTTTTTT. Translating it yields CASSLVGGSKAGELFF. Supplemented by reference TRBV5-1 and TRBJ2-2, the full variable domain reads KAGVTQTPRYLIKTRGQQVTLSCSPISGHRSVSWYQQTPGQGLQFLFEYFSETQRNKGNFPGRFSGRQFSNSRSEMNVSTLELGDSALYLCASSLVGGSKAGELFFGEGSRLTVL.

The J gene is TRBJ1-5, the V gene TRBV10-2; no reliable D call. The CDR3 has 12 amino acids. Germline CDR1 and CDR2: WSHSY and SAAADI. V dropped 2 bases and J dropped 7 bases, with 6 bases sitting between them. DNA of the CDR3: TGCGCCAGCAGTGAGGCCCAGCAGCCCCAGCATTTT. Protein: CASSEAQQPQHF.

The rearrangement joins TRBV19 to TRBJ1-3; 7 nucleotides align to TRBD1. From germline, CDR1 is LNHDA and CDR2 SQIVND (reference sequence). The CDR3 sequence is 18 residues long. Unmatched junction bases numbered 13, after V lost 5 bases and J lost 0 bases. The CDR3 region has the DNA TGTGCCAGTAGTCGCCGACCCTCTGGACAGGCCTCTGGAAACACCATATATTTT. It yields the protein CASSRRPSGQASGNTIYF.

The J gene is TRBJ1-2, the V gene TRBV18, with D possibly matching TRBD1 (5 bases). Germline V gene lookup returns CDR1 KGHSH and CDR2 LQKENI. V gave up 1 base and J gave up 2 bases, with 20 bases separating them. The length of the CDR3 is 18 residues. CDR3 coding DNA: TGTGCCAGCTCACCACTGTCCGGGACTACCCTCGACAACTATGGCTACACCTTC. Translating gives CASSPLSGTTLDNYGYTF.